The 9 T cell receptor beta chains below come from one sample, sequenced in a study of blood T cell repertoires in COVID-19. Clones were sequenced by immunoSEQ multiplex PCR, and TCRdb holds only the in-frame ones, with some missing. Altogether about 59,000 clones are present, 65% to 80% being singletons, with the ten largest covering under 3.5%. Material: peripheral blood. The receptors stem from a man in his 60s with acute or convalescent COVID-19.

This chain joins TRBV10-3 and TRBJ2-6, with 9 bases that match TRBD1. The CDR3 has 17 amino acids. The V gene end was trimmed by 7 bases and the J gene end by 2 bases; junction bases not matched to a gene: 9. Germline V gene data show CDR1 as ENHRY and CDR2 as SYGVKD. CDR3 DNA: TGTGCCATCACCCCCGCCCACAGGGGGCCTGGGGCCAACGTCCTGACTTTC. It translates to CAITPAHRGPGANVLTF.

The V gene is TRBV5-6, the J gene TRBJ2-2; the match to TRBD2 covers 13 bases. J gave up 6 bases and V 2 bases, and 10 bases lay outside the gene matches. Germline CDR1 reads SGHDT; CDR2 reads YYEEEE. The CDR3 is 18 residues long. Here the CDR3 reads CASSFWTSGSLDAGELFF. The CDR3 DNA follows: TGTGCCAGCAGCTTTTGGACTAGCGGGAGTTTGGACGCCGGGGAGCTGTTTTTT.

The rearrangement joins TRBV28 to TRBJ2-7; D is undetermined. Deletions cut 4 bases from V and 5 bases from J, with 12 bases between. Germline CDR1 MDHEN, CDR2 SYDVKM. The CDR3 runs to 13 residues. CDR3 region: CASSYQIVNEQYF. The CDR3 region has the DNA TGTGCCAGCAGTTATCAGATCGTTAACGAGCAGTACTTC.

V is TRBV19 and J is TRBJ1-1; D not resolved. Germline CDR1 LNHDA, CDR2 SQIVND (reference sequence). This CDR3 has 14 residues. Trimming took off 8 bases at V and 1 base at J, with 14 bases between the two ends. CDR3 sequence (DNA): TGTGCCAGTCAGTCTGATCCTCGGAACACTGAAGCTTTCTTT. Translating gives CASQSDPRNTEAFF.

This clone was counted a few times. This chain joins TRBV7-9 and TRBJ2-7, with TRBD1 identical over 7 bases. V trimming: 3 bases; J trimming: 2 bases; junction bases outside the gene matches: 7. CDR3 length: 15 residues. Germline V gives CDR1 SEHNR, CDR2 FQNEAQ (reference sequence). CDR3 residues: CASSFGTADTYEQYF. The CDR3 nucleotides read TGTGCCAGCAGCTTCGGGACAGCGGATACCTACGAGCAGTACTTC.

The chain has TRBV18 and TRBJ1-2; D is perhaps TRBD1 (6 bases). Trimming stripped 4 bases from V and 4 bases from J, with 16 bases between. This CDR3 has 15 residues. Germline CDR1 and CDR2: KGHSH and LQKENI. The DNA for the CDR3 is TGTGCCAGCTCACTCCATGAGGACAGCTTCTATGGCTACACCTTC. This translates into CASSLHEDSFYGYTF.

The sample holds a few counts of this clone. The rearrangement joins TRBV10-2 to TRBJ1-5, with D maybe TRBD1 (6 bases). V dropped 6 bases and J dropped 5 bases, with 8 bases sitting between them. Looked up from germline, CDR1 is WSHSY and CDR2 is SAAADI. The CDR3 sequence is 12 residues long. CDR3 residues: CASSYRDQPQHF. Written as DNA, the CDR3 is TGCGCCAGCAGCTACAGGGATCAGCCCCAGCATTTT.

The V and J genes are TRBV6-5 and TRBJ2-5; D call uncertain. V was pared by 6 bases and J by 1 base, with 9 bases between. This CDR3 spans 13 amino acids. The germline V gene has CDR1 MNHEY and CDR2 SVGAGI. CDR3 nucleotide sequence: TGTGCCAGCAGCCCACAGTTCCAAGAGACCCAGTACTTC. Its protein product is CASSPQFQETQYF.

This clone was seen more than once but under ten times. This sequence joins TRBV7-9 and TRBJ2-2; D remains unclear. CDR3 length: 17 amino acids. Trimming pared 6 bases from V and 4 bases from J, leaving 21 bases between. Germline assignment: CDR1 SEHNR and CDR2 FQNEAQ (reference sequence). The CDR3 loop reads CASRASSARLVTGELFF. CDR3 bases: TGTGCCAGCAGGGCTTCCTCTGCCCGCCTAGTCACCGGGGAGCTGTTTTTT.